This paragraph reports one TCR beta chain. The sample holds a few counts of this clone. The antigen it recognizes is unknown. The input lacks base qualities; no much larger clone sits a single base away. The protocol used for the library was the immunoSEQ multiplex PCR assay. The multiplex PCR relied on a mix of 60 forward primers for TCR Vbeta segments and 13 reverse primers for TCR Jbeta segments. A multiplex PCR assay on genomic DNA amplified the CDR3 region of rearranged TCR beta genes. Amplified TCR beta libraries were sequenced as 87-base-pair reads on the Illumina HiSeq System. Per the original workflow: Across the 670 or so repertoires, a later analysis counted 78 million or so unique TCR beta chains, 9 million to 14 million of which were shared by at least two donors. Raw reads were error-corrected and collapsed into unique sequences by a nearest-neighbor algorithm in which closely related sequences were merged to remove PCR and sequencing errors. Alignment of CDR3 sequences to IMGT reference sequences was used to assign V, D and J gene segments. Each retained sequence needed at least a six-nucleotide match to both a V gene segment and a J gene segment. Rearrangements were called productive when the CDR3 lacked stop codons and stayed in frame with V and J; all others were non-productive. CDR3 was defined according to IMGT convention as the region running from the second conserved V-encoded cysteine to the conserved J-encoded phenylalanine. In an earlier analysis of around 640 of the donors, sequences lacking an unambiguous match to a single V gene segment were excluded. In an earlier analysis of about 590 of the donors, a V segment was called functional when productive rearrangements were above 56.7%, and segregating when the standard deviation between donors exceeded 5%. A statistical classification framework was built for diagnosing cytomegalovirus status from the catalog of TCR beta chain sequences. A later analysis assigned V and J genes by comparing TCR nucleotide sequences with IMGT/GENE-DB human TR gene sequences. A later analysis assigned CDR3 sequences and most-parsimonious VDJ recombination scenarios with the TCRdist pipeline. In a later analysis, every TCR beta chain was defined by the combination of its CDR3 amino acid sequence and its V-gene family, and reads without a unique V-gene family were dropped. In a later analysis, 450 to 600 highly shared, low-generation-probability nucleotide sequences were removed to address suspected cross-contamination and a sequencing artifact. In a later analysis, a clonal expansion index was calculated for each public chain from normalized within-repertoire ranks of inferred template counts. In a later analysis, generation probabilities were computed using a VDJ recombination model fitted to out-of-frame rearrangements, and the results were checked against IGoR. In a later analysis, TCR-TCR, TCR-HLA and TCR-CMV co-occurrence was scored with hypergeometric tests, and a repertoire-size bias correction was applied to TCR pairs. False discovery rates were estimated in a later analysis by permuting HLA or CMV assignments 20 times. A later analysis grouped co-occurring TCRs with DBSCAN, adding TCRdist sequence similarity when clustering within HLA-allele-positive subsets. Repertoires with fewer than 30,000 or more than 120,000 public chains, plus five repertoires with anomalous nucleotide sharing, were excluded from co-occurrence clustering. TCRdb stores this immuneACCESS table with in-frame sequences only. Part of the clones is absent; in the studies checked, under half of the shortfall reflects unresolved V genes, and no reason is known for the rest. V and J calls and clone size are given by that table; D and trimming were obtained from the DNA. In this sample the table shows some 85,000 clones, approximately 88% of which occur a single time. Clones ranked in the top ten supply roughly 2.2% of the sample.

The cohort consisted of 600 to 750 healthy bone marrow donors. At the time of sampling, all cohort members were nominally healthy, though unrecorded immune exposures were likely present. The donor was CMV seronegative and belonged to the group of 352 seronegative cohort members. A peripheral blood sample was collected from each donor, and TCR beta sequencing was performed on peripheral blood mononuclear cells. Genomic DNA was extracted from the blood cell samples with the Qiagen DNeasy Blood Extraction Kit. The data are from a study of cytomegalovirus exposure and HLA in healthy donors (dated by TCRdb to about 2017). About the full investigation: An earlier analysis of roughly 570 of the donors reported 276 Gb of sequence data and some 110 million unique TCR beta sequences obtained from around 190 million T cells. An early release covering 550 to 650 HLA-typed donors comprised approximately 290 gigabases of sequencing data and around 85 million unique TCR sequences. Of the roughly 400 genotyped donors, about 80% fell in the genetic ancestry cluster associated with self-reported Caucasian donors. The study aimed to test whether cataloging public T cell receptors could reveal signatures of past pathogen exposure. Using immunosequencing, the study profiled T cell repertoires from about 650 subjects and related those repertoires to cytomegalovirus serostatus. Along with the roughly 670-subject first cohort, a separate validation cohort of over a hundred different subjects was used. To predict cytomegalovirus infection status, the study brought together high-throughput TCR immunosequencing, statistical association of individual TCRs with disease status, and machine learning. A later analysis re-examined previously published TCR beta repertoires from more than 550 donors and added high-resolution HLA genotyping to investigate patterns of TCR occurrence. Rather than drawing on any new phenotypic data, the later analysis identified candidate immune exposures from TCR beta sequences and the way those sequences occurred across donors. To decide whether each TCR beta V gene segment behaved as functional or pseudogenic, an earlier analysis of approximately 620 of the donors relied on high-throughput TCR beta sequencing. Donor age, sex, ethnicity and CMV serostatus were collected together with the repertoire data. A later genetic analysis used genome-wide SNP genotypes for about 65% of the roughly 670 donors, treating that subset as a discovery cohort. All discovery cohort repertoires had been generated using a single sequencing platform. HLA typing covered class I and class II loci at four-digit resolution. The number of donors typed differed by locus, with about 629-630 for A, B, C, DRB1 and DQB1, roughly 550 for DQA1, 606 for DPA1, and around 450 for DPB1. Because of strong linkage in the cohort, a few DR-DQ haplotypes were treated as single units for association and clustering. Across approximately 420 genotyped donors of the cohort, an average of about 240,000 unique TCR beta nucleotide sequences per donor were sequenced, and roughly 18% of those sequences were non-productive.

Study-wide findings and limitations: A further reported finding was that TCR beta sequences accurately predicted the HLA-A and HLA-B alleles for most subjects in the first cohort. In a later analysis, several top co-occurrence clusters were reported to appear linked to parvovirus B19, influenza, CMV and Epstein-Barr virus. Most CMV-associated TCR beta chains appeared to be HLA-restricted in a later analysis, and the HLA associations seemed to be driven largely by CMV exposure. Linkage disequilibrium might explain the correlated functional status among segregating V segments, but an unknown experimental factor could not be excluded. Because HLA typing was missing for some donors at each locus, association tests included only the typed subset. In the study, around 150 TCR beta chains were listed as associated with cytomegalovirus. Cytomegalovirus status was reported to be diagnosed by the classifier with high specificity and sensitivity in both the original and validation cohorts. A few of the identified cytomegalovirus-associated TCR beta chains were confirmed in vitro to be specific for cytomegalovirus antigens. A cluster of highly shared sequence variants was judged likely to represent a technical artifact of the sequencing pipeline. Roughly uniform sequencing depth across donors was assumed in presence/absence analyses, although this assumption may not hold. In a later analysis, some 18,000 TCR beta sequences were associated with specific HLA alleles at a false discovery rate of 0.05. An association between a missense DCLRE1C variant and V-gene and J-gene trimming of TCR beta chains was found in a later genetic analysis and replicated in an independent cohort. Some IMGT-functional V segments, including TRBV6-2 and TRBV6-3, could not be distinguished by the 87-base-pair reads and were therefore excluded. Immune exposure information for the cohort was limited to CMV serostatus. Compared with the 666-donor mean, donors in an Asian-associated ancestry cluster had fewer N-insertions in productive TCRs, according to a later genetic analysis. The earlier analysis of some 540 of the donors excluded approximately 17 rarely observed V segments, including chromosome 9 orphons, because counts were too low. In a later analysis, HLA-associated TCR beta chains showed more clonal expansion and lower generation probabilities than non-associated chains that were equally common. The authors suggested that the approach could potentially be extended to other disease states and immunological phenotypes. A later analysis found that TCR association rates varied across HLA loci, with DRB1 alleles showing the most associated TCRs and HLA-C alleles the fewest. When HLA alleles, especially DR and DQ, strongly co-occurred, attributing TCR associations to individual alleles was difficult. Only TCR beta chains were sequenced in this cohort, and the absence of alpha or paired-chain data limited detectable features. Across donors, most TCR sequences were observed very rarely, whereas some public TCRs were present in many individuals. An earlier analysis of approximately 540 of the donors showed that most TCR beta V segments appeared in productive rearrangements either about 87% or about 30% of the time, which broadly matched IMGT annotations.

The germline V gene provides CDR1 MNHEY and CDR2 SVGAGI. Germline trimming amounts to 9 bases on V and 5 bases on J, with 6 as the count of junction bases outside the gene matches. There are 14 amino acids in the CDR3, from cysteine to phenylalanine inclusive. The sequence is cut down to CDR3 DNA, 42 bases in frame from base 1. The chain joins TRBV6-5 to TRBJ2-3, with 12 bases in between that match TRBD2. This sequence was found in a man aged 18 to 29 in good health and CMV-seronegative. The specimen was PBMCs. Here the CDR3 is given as CASRLAGVGDTQYF. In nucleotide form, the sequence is TGTGCCAGTAGACTAGCGGGAGTGGGAGATACGCAGTATTTT.